This T cell receptor (beta chain) stems from a study of blood T cell repertoires in COVID-19. Study context: The samples span acute and convalescent COVID-19 from the United States, Italy and Spain.

Original processing methods: Reference gene primer amplification gave nucleated cell count estimates. Assay used: immunoSEQ multiplex PCR; TCRdb lists only in-frame clones, some missing. That table supplies the V and J calls and clone size; D and trimming were determined from the DNA. This table holds over 200,000 clones, roughly 90% found once. V gave up 3 bases and J gave up 5 bases, with 15 bases separating them. This CDR3 has 14 residues. Germline V gene lookup returns CDR1 SGHRS and CDR2 YFSETQ. Sequenced material: peripheral blood. The receptor's source is a middle-aged man with active or convalescent COVID-19. V gene TRBV5-1 combines with J gene TRBJ2-7; a weak D match, TRBD1 (5 bases). The DNA of the CDR3 is TGCGCCAGCAGCTCCGGACATCTGAGCAACGAGCAGTACTTC. This encodes CASSSGHLSNEQYF. Full variable domain (missing parts from reference TRBV5-1 and TRBJ2-7): KAGVTQTPRYLIKTRGQQVTLSCSPISGHRSVSWYQQTPGQGLQFLFEYFSETQRNKGNFPGRFSGRQFSNSRSEMNVSTLELGDSALYLCASSSGHLSNEQYFGPGTRLTVT.